The next 9 T cell receptor beta chains were all read from a single sample in a study of T cells in lung cancer brain metastases. Clones were sequenced by immunoSEQ multiplex PCR, and TCRdb holds only the in-frame ones, with some missing. Of over 1,000 clones listed, about 86% were seen once; the top ten hold about a sixth. Sequencing input: tumor tissue from a brain metastasis. Receptor source: a woman in her forties or fifties with non-small cell lung cancer that had spread to the brain.

A single count supports this clone. The chain couples TRBV19 to TRBJ2-1, with 8 bases lining up with TRBD2. Trimming cost V 7 bases and J 2 bases; bases outside gene matches: 7. Germline CDR1 reads LNHDA; CDR2 reads SQIVND (reference sequence). This CDR3 region has 15 residues. The CDR3 coding sequence is TGTGCCAGTACTAGAGCGGGGGCAGCCTACAATGAGCAGTTCTTC. Translated, it gives CASTRAGAAYNEQFF.

This clone was found a few times. V and J are TRBV5-1 and TRBJ2-1, with 7 bases aligning to TRBD2. The CDR3 is made up of 14 amino acids. Germline loops: CDR1 SGHRS, CDR2 YFSETQ. V was pared by 4 bases and J by 8 bases, with 9 bases of the junction left unmatched. For the CDR3, the DNA is TGCGCCAGCAGCCTGGGCGGGGCGGGAGATGAGCAGTTCTTC. Its protein is CASSLGGAGDEQFF.

The chain is built from TRBV19 and TRBJ2-7, with TRBD2 matching over 14 bases. The germline CDR1 and CDR2 sequences are LNHDA and SQIVND (reference sequence). The V and J ends lost 6 bases and 3 bases, in that order; junction bases with no gene match: 4. The CDR3 length is 15 residues. The CDR3 protein is CASSLGTSGSYEQYF. The CDR3 coding sequence is TGTGCCAGTAGCCTTGGGACTAGCGGGAGCTACGAGCAGTACTTC.

This clone has just a few counts. The same CDR3 can be traced to other DNA sequences in this sample. This chain connects TRBV5-1 to TRBJ2-5; no definite D call. Germline lookup yields CDR1 SGHRS and CDR2 YFSETQ. Trimming cost V 0 bases and J 6 bases, with 15 bases left between them. This CDR3 is built from 15 residues. The CDR3 reads CASSLGADPPQTQYF. The CDR3 region has the DNA TGCGCCAGCAGCTTGGGTGCGGATCCCCCCCAGACCCAGTACTTC.

This chain connects TRBV7-3 to TRBJ2-3; D may be TRBD1 or TRBD2 (5 bases each). The CDR3 consists of 16 residues. From germline, CDR1 is SGHTA and CDR2 FQGTGA. V lost 4 bases, J lost 3 bases, and 17 bases lay in between. The CDR3 here is CASSSTVAGSTDTQYF. DNA for the CDR3: TGTGCCAGCAGCTCCACGGTGGCAGGGAGTACAGATACGCAGTATTTT.

The V gene is TRBV30, the J gene TRBJ1-6; unclear D gene. Per germline, CDR1 GTSNPN and CDR2 SVGIG (reference sequence). CDR3 length: 13 residues. V lost 1 base to trimming and J lost 11 bases, with 12 bases between them. The CDR3 sequence is CAWSDDQFPPLHF. For the CDR3, the DNA is TGTGCCTGGAGTGATGACCAGTTTCCACCCCTCCACTTT.

The chain employs TRBV7-9 and TRBJ2-1, with 11 bases identical to TRBD2. The ends lost 3 bases at V and 15 bases at J; junction bases unmatched: 7. In germline, CDR1 is SEHNR, CDR2 FQNEAQ (reference sequence). The CDR3 is made up of 13 amino acids. The CDR3 bases are TGTGCCAGCAGCTTTCCACTAGCGGGGGAACTGTTCTTC. Translated: CASSFPLAGELFF.

This clone has a handful of counts. The chain employs TRBV7-6 and TRBJ2-2; D call uncertain. This CDR3 has 12 amino acids. Germline V gene data show CDR1 as SGHVS and CDR2 as FNYEAQ. V lost 0 bases and J lost 7, with 3 bases in between. CDR3 sequence reads: CASSLAIGELFF. The CDR3 DNA follows: TGTGCCAGCAGCTTAGCCATCGGGGAGCTGTTTTTT.

The CDR3 sequence: CASSLQQGAYEQYF. The DNA of the CDR3 is TGTGCCAGCAGCTTGCAACAGGGGGCCTACGAGCAGTACTTC. The chain has TRBV5-4 and TRBJ2-7; 8 nucleotides agree with TRBD1. The CDR3 extends over 14 amino acids. V lost 1 base to trimming and J lost 2 bases; unmatched junction nucleotides: 2. Germline V gene data show CDR1 as SGHNT and CDR2 as YYREEE (reference sequence).